Following are 12 T cell receptor beta chains from one sample sequenced in a study of CD8+ T cells in alopecia areata. Extracted RNA was reverse transcribed into cDNA, the sequencing template. Measured with immunoSEQ multiplex PCR; TCRdb has only the in-frame clones, and not every one. The sample includes roughly 65,000 clones, approximately 45% of them seen just once. The sample consisted of CD8+ T cells sorted from blood, taken at week 0. These receptor sequences come from a human donor with alopecia areata.

This clone has a handful of counts. The chain links TRBV27 to TRBJ2-6; TRBD1 is a possible D gene (5 bases). This CDR3 comprises 14 residues. Germline V lookup: CDR1 MNHEY, CDR2 SMNVEV (reference sequence). Trimming removed 10 bases at V and 4 bases at J, with 14 bases between. The CDR3 protein is CATSLGAGANVLTF. DNA of the CDR3: TGTGCCACTTCTCTTGGGGCCGGGGCCAACGTCCTGACTTTC. Supplemented by reference TRBV27 and TRBJ2-6, the full variable domain reads EAQVTQNPRYLITVTGKKLTVTCSQNMNHEYMSWYRQDPGLGLRQIYYSMNVEVTDKGDVPEGYKVSRKEKRNFPLILESPSPNQTSLYFCATSLGAGANVLTFGAGSRLTVL.

A few counts support this clone. The chain combines TRBV4-1 with TRBJ2-7; 7 bases map to TRBD1. The J segment lost 3 bases and the V segment lost 1 base, leaving 3 bases of the junction unmatched. The CDR3 runs 14 residues. Germline loops: CDR1 MGHRA, CDR2 YSYEKL. The CDR3 reads CASSQGQGFYEQYF. CDR3 DNA sequence: TGCGCCAGCAGCCAAGGACAGGGATTCTACGAGCAGTACTTC.

The rearrangement joins TRBV25-1 to TRBJ2-1, with D possibly matching TRBD1 (6 bases). The V gene lost 5 bases and the J gene lost 7 bases, with 9 bases spanning the gap. CDR1 is MGHDK, CDR2 SYGVNS, per germline. The CDR3 totals 12 residues. The CDR3 sequence is CASSLTGNEQFF. CDR3 DNA: TGTGCCAGCAGTCTAACAGGGAATGAGCAGTTCTTC.

This clone has just a few counts. The gene calls are TRBV28 and TRBJ2-7, with D uncertain. Germline CDR1 and CDR2: MDHEN and SYDVKM. Trimming removed 2 bases at V and 4 bases at J, with 9 bases between. This CDR3 is 13 amino acids long. This CDR3 reads CASSLTPTYEQYF. CDR3 sequence (DNA): TGTGCCAGCAGTTTAACTCCGACTTACGAGCAGTACTTC.

This clone has more than one count but fewer than ten. J is TRBJ2-1 and V is TRBV5-4; D may be TRBD1 or TRBD2 (6 bases each). CDR1 SGHNT and CDR2 YYREEE come from the germline V gene (reference sequence). The CDR3 runs 18 residues. The V gene lost 4 bases and the J gene lost 6 bases, with 26 bases spanning the gap. CDR3 sequence: CASSPVGGIIDRPNEQFF. In DNA form, the CDR3 reads TGTGCCAGCAGCCCCGTGGGGGGTATCATCGACAGGCCCAATGAGCAGTTCTTC.

This clone was counted only a few times. The rearrangement uses TRBV7-9 and TRBJ2-1, with a weak D call TRBD2 (6 bases). The germline gives CDR1 SEHNR, CDR2 FQNEAQ (reference sequence). The CDR3 has 14 residues. V gave up 3 bases and J gave up 10 bases, with 16 bases separating them. The CDR3 here is CASSLAGPTGEQFF. In DNA, the CDR3 is TGTGCCAGCAGCTTGGCGGGACCCACCGGGGAGCAGTTCTTC.

This clone was counted a few times. The CDR3 DNA is TGTGCCAGCAGGGAATCCTATGAAGCTTTCTTT. Its translation: CASRESYEAFF. This chain connects TRBV28 to TRBJ1-1; unclear D gene. The CDR3 loop spans 11 amino acids. V dropped 6 bases and J dropped 7 bases, with 9 bases sitting between them. Germline lookup yields CDR1 MDHEN and CDR2 SYDVKM.

This clone appeared a few times. The rearrangement joins TRBV10-3 to TRBJ2-2; D gene unclear. CDR1 and CDR2 (germline): ENHRY, SYGVKD. CDR3 size: 12 residues. V was shortened by 6 bases and J by 5 bases, with 7 bases between the two germline ends. This CDR3 is CAIRALTGELFF. CDR3 nucleotide sequence: TGTGCCATCAGGGCCCTGACCGGGGAGCTGTTTTTT.

The V gene is TRBV6-5, the J gene TRBJ2-1; 13 nucleotides line up with TRBD2. J was trimmed by 8 bases and V by 2 bases; bases with no gene match: 3. Per the germline V gene, CDR1 is MNHEY and CDR2 is SVGAGI. There are 15 residues in the CDR3. For the CDR3, the DNA is TGTGCCAGCAGTTACCGGACTAGCGGGAGCGATGAGCAGTTCTTC. As protein: CASSYRTSGSDEQFF.

This clone was recorded many times. This chain uses TRBV27 with TRBJ2-1, with 12 nucleotides matching TRBD2. Per the germline V gene, CDR1 is MNHEY and CDR2 is SMNVEV (reference sequence). The trim removed 4 bases at V and 3 bases at J, leaving 7 bases unmatched. The CDR3 length is 17 residues. CDR3 protein: CASSSLLAGGFYNEQFF. The CDR3 DNA follows: TGTGCCAGCAGTTCCCTCCTAGCGGGAGGGTTCTACAATGAGCAGTTCTTC.

The rearrangement joins TRBV6-5 to TRBJ2-2; D remains unclear. Germline loops: CDR1 MNHEY, CDR2 SVGAGI. This CDR3 has 13 amino acids. V dropped 2 bases and J dropped 4 bases, with 5 bases sitting between them. This CDR3 reads CASSYTGTGELFF. The CDR3 DNA reads as TGTGCCAGCAGTTACACCGGCACCGGGGAGCTGTTTTTT.

This chain uses TRBV9 with TRBJ2-6; either TRBD1 or TRBD2 may supply D (5 bases each). The CDR3 spans 17 residues. Germline lookup yields CDR1 SGDLS and CDR2 YYNGEE. Trimming cost V 5 bases and J 0 bases, with 15 bases left between them. As DNA, the CDR3 is TGTGCCAGCAGTGGGACGGAACACAACTCTGGGGCCAACGTCCTGACTTTC. It specifies CASSGTEHNSGANVLTF. Full variable domain (rest looked up from reference TRBV9 and TRBJ2-6): DSGVTQTPKHLITATGQRVTLRCSPRSGDLSVYWYQQSLDQGLQFLIQYYNGEERAKGNILERFSAQQFPDLHSELNLSSLELGDSALYFCASSGTEHNSGANVLTFGAGSRLTVL.